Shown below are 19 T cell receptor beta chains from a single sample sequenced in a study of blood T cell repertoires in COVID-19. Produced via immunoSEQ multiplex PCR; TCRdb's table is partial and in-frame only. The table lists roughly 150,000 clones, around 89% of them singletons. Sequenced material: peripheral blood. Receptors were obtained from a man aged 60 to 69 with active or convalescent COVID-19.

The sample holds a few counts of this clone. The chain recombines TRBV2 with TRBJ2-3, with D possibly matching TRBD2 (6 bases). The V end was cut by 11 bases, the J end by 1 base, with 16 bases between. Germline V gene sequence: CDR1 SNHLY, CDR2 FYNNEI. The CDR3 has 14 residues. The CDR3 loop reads CASGAGSRTDTQYF. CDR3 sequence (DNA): TGTGCCTCTGGGGCGGGGTCCCGCACAGATACGCAGTATTTT.

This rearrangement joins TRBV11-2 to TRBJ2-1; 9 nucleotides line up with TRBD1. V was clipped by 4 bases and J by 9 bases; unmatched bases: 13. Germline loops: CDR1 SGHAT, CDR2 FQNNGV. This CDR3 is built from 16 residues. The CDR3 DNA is TGTGCCAGCAGCTCCCTTGGCGGCGGGACAGGGCCTGAGCAGTTCTTC. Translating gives CASSSLGGGTGPEQFF.

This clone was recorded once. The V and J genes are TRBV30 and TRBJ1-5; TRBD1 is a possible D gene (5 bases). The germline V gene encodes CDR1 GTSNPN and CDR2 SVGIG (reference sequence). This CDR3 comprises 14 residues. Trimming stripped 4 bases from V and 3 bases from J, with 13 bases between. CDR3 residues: CAWTSGGDNQPQHF. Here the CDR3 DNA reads TGTGCCTGGACTTCGGGGGGAGACAATCAGCCCCAGCATTTT.

The DNA for the CDR3 is TGCGCCAGCAGCTCGGACAGGGGGCAAGGGAGAGGCTACACCTTC. Encoded protein: CASSSDRGQGRGYTF. The V call is TRBV5-1, the J call TRBJ1-2; 11 bases agree with TRBD1. Per germline, CDR1 SGHRS and CDR2 YFSETQ. The CDR3 loop spans 15 amino acids. J lost 8 bases, V lost 3 bases, and 9 bases had no gene match.

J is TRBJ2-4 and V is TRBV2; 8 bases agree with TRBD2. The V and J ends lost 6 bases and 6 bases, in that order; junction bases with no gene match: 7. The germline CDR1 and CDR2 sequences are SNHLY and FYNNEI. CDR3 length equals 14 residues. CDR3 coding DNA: TGTGCCAGCAGGCCGGGACTAGGTGGAAACATTCAGTACTTC. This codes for CASRPGLGGNIQYF.

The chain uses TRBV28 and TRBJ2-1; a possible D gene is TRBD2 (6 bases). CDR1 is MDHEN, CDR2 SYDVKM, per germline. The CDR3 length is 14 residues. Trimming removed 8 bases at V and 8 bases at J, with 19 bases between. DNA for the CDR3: TGTGCCAGCGGCGGGACCCTCGGCGCCGATGAGCAGTTCTTC. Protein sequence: CASGGTLGADEQFF. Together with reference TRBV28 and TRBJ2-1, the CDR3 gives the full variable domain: DVKVTQSSRYLVKRTGEKVFLECVQDMDHENMFWYRQDPGLGLRLIYFSYDVKMKEKGDIPEGYSVSREKKERFSLILESASTNQTSMYLCASGGTLGADEQFFGPGTRLTVL.

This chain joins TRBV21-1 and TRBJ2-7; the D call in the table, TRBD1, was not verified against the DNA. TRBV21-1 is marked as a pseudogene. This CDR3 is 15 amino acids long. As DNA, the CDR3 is TGTGCCAGCAGCAAGGTTGCAGGGGGCTGCTACGAGCAGTACTTC. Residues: CASSKVAGGCYEQYF.

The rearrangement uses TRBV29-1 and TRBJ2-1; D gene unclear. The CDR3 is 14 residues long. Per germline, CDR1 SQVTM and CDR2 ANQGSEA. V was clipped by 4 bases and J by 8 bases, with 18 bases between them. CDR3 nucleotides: TGCAGCGTTGGCAGTTCCTCGCCCTTGGATGAGCAGTTCTTC. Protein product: CSVGSSSPLDEQFF.

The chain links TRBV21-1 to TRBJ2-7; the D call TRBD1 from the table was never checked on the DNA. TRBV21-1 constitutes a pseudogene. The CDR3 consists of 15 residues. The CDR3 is CASSTGQGQPYEQYF. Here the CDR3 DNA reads TGTGCCAGCAGCACCGGACAGGGACAACCCTACGAGCAGTACTTC.

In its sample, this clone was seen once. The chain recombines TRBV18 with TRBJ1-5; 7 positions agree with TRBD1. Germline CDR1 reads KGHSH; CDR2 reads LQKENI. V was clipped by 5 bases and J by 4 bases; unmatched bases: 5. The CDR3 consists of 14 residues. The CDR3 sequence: CASSMGQINQPQHF. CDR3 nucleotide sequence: TGTGCCAGCTCAATGGGACAGATTAATCAGCCCCAGCATTTT.

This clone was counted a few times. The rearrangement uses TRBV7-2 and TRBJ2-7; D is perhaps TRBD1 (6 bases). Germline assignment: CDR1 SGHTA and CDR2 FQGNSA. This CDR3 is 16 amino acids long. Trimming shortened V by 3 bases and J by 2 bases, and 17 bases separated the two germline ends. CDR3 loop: CASSFGRGTAAYEQYF. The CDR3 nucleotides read TGTGCCAGCAGCTTTGGTAGGGGGACCGCTGCCTACGAGCAGTACTTC.

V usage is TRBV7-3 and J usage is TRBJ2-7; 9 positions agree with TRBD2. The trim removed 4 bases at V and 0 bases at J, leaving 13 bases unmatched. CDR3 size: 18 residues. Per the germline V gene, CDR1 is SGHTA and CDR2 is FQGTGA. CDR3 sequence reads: CASSSKVPSGKVSYEQYF. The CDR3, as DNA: TGTGCCAGCAGCTCAAAGGTTCCTAGCGGGAAGGTCTCCTACGAGCAGTACTTC.

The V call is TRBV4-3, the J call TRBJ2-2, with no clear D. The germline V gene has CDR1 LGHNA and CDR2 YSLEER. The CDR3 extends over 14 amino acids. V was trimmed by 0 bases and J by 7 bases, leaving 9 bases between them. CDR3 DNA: TGCGCCAGCAGCCAAGAGAATCTAGGCGGGGAGCTGTTTTTT. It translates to CASSQENLGGELFF.

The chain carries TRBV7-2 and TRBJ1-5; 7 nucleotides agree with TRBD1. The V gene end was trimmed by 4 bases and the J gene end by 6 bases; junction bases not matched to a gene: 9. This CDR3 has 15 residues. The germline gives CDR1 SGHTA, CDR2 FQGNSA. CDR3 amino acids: CASSSRQGRLQPQHF. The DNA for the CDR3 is TGTGCCAGCAGCTCACGACAGGGTAGGCTTCAGCCCCAGCATTTT.

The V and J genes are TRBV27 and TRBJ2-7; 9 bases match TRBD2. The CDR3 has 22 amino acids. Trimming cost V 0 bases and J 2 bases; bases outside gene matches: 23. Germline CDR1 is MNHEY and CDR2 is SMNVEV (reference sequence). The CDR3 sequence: CASSLSYSRVVVSGRTPYEQYF. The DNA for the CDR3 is TGTGCCAGCAGTTTATCGTACTCAAGGGTCGTAGTAAGCGGGAGGACTCCCTACGAGCAGTACTTC.

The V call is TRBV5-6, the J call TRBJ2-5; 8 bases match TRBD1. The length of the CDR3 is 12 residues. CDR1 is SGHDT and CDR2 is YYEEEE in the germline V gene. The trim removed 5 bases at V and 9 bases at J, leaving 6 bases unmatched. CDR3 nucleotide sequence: TGTGCCAGCAGTAGGGGACAGGATCCCCAGTACTTC. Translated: CASSRGQDPQYF.

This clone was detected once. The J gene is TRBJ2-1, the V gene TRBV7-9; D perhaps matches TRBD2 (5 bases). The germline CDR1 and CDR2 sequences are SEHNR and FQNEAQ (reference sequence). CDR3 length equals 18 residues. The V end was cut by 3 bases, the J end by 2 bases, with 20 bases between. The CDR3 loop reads CASSFYGLWEKAYNEQFF. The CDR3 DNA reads TGTGCCAGCAGCTTTTACGGGTTATGGGAGAAGGCCTACAATGAGCAGTTCTTC.

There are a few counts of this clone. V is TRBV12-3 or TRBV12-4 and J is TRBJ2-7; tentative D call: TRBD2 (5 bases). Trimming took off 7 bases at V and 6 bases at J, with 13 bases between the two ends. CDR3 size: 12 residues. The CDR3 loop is CASKHPRGEQYF. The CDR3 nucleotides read TGTGCCAGCAAACATCCCCGGGGCGAGCAGTACTTC.

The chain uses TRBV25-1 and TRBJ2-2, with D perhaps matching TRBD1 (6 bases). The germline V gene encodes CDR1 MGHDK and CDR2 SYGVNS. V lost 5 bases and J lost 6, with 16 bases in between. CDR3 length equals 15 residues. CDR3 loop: CASSQGGPRAGELFF. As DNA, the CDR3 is TGTGCCAGCAGTCAAGGGGGACCCCGGGCCGGGGAGCTGTTTTTT.